The clone carrying this T cell receptor beta chain was detected only once. The antigen is not known. Germline V lookup: CDR1 SGHVS, CDR2 FNYEAQ. Trimming shortened V by 0 bases and J by 9 bases, and 15 bases separated the two germline ends. The CDR3 spans 16 residues. This entry belongs to a study of CD8+ T cells in alopecia areata. For the study at large: Administration of oral tofacitinib to treated patients was at 5 to 10 mg twice daily. Regarding the study as a whole: Throughout tofacitinib, many expanded lesional clones continued to persist in scalp and blood. Sequencing of scalp samples also captures resident alphabeta T cells of normal skin. There was only one nonresponder, so it was unclear how baseline CD8+ expansion relates to response.

Following extraction, RNA underwent reverse transcription to cDNA, which served as the sequencing template. Clones were sequenced by immunoSEQ multiplex PCR, and TCRdb holds only the in-frame ones, with some missing. Found here are approximately 210,000 clones, approximately 70% of them singletons; the top ten hold 0.95% to 1.5%. Treatment meaning: oral pan-JAK inhibitor, 5-10 mg twice daily. This clonotype was sampled from a human donor with alopecia areata. The V gene is TRBV7-6, the J gene TRBJ1-6, with D tentatively TRBD1 (6 bases). The sequenced sample was CD4+ T cells sorted from blood, obtained at approximately week 42, from a patient treated with tofacitinib. In DNA, the CDR3 is TGTGCCAGCAGCTTAGCGGGGCGCAGGGGAGGTTCACCCCTCCACTTT. Translation: CASSLAGRRGGSPLHF.